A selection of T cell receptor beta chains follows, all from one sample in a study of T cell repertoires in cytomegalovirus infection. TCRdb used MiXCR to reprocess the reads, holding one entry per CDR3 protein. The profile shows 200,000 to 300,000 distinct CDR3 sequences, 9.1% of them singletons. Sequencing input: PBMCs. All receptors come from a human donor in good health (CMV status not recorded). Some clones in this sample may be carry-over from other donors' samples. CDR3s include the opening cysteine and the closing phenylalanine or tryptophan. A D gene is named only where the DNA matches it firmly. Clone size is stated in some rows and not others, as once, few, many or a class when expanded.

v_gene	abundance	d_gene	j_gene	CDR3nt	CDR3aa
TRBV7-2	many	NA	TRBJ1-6	TGTGCCAGCAGCCCAAGGGGTCCCGTCTCACCCCTCCACTTT	CASSPRGPVSPLHF
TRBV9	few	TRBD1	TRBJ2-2	TGTGCCAGCAGCGTAGCTACCACAGGGGCCGGGGAGCTGTTTTTT	CASSVATTGAGELFF
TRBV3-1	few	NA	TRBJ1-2	TGTGCCAGCAGCCGATCAGAGGCTCTCTATGGCTACACCTTC	CASSRSEALYGYTF
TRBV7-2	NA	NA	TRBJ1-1	TGTGCCAGGAGCCGTGACCGGAACACTGAAGCTTTCTTT	CARSRDRNTEAFF
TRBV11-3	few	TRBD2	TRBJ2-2	TGTGCCAGCAGCCGGACTAGCGGGTCGACCGGGGAGCTGTTTTTT	CASSRTSGSTGELFF
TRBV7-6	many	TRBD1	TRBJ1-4	TGTGCCAGCAGCTCTCGACAGGGGTCTAATGAAAAACTGTTTTTT	CASSSRQGSNEKLFF
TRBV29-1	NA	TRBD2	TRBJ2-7	TGCAGCGTAGCGGGGGGGCCCTACGAGCAGTACTTC	CSVAGGPYEQYF
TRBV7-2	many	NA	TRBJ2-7	TGTGCCAGCAGCTTAGGGCAGGGACTTTCCTACGAGCAGTACTTC	CASSLGQGLSYEQYF
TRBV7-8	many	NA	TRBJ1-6	TGTGCCAGCAGCTTCTCCTGGGATGTCACTTCACCCCTCCACTTT	CASSFSWDVTSPLHF
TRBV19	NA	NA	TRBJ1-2	TGTGCCAGTAGTCCACAGGGAATGGCTAACTATGGCTACACCTTC	CASSPQGMANYGYTF